The rows below give T cell receptor beta chains drawn from one sample of a study of blood T cell repertoires in COVID-19. Only in-frame clones appear in the TCRdb table, and some are missing; sequencing was by immunoSEQ multiplex PCR. Seen here are about 120,000 clones, approximately 86% observed once, and the top ten hold approximately 10%. Sequenced: peripheral blood. These receptors were taken from a woman between 70 and 85 years old with COVID-19, enrolled during active disease. Each CDR3 is given with its conserved first and last residue. A D gene is named only where the DNA matches it firmly. Expanded clones get a size class; other rows say once, few or many, or leave the size out.

d_call j_call v_call clone_size cdr3_aa cdr3_nt
NA TRBJ2-7 TRBV25-1 NA CASSLRGRGEQYF TGTGCCAGCAGTCTTCGGGGCAGGGGCGAGCAGTACTTC
NA TRBJ1-2 TRBV11-2 NA CASSRDRTNYGYTF TGTGCCAGCAGCAGAGACAGAACTAACTATGGCTACACCTTC
NA TRBJ1-2 TRBV6-1 NA CASSERGAAYGYTF TGTGCCAGCAGTGAAAGGGGCGCAGCCTATGGCTACACCTTC
TRBD2 TRBJ2-1 TRBV19 NA CASTKGLAGGDEQFF TGTGCCAGTACCAAAGGACTAGCGGGGGGAGATGAGCAGTTCTTC
TRBD1 TRBJ1-1 TRBV19 few CASTDPRRQGGTEAFF TGTGCCAGTACCGACCCCCGACGACAGGGGGGGACTGAAGCTTTCTTT
NA TRBJ2-1 TRBV5-1 NA CASSVQGIDEQFF TGCGCCAGCAGCGTGCAGGGTATCGATGAGCAGTTCTTC
NA TRBJ2-1 TRBV12-5 NA CASGPVTGFEQFF TGTGCTAGTGGTCCCGTCACAGGGTTTGAGCAGTTCTTC
TRBD1 TRBJ1-2 TRBV7-9 NA CASSLVGTGLSYGYTF TGTGCCAGCAGCTTAGTAGGGACAGGCCTCTCCTATGGCTACACCTTC
TRBD2 TRBJ2-5 TRBV5-1 NA CASSSGLAVTETQYF TGCGCCAGCAGCTCCGGACTAGCGGTGACAGAGACCCAGTACTTC
NA TRBJ2-5 TRBV7-6 NA CASVPRGSRGTQYF TGTGCCAGCGTTCCGCGGGGCTCAAGGGGGACCCAGTACTTC
TRBD1 TRBJ1-1 TRBV5-1 NA CASSPDRARNTEAFF TGCGCCAGCAGCCCAGACAGGGCTCGGAACACTGAAGCTTTCTTT
NA TRBJ1-4 TRBV28 NA CASSFIRLSEKLFF TGTGCCAGCAGTTTCATCAGGTTAAGTGAAAAACTGTTTTTT
TRBD2 TRBJ2-5 TRBV18 NA CASSPGGGLMETQYF TGTGCCAGCTCACCCGGCGGGGGTCTCATGGAGACCCAGTACTTC
NA TRBJ2-2 TRBV7-3 NA CASSPTGTQNTGELFF TGTGCCAGCAGCCCGACCGGGACACAGAACACCGGGGAGCTGTTTTTT
TRBD1 TRBJ2-1 TRBV27 few CASSSMGDSYNEQFF TGTGCCAGCAGCTCCATGGGGGACAGCTACAATGAGCAGTTCTTC
NA TRBJ2-5 TRBV19 NA CASKNGRYQETQYF TGTGCCAGCAAAAATGGCAGGTACCAAGAGACCCAGTACTTC
TRBD1 TRBJ1-6 TRBV7-2 NA CASSPRTGFNNSPLHF TGTGCCAGCAGCCCCCGGACAGGGTTTAATAATTCACCCCTCCACTTT
TRBD2 TRBJ2-7 TRBV18 NA CASARGLEGEQYF TGTGCCAGCGCGCGGGGACTAGAGGGCGAGCAGTACTTC
NA TRBJ1-5 TRBV5-5 NA CASSLLLNNQPQHF TGTGCCAGCAGTCTCCTATTAAATAATCAGCCCCAGCATTTT
NA TRBJ1-5 TRBV7-6 NA CASSLGQGITSPQHF TGTGCCAGCAGCTTAGGGCAGGGCATAACGTCGCCCCAGCATTTT
TRBD2 TRBJ2-4 TRBV7-2 NA CASRPGGLAETLAKNIQYF TGTGCCAGCAGACCGGGGGGACTAGCGGAAACCTTAGCCAAAAACATTCAGTACTTC
NA TRBJ1-1 TRBV7-2 NA CASSLFHGVNTEAFF TGTGCCAGCAGCCTTTTTCACGGGGTGAACACTGAAGCTTTCTTT
NA TRBJ1-1 TRBV7-9 NA CASSPMVGSTEAFF TGTGCCAGCAGCCCAATGGTCGGGAGCACTGAAGCTTTCTTT